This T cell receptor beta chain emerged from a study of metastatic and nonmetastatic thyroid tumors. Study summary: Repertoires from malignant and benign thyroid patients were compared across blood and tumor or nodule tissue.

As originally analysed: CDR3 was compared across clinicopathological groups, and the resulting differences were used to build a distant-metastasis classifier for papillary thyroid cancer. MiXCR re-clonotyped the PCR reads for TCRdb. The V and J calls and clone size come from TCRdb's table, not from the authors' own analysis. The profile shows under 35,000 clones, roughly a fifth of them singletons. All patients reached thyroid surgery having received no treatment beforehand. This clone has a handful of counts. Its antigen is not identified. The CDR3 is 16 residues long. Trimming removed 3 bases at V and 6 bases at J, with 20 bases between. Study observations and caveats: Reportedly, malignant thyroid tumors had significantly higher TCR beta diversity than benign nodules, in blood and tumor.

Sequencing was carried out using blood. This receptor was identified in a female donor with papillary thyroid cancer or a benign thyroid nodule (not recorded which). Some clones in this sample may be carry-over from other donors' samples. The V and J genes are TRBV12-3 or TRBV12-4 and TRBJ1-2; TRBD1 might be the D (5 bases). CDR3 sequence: CASSLGGHGGGNGYTF. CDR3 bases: TGTGCCAGCAGTTTGGGCGGACACGGGGGAGGTAATGGCTACACCTTC.